These 10 T cell receptor beta chains were sequenced from one sample in a study of cytomegalovirus exposure and HLA in healthy donors. A multiplex PCR was run with 60 Vbeta primers and 13 Jbeta primers. Profiling relied on immunoSEQ multiplex PCR, and the TCRdb table lists in-frame clones only, not all of them. The table lists under 200,000 clones, around 80% of them singletons. Material: PBMCs. The receptor source for this set is a woman aged 18-29 years in good health and CMV-seropositive.

This clone has just one count. This sequence joins TRBV7-8 and TRBJ2-7, with 10 positions matching TRBD2. V shed 5 bases and J 4 bases; nucleotides not matched to a gene: 8. Germline CDR1 reads SGHVS; CDR2 reads FQNEAQ. This CDR3 is built from 15 residues. In DNA form, the CDR3 reads TGTGCCAGCAGCGCCGCCCCTAGCGGGGGATACGAGCAGTACGTC. This codes for CASSAAPSGGYEQYV.

The genes are TRBV2 and TRBJ1-1; no reliable D call. CDR1 is SNHLY and CDR2 is FYNNEI in the germline V gene. Trimming left V 2 bases short and J 0 bases short, with 10 bases between. The CDR3 totals 15 residues. The CDR3 coding sequence is TGTGCCAGCAGTGAACGTTCAGGCGTGAACACTGAAGCTTTCTTT. Translation gives CASSERSGVNTEAFF.

The chain is built from TRBV30 and TRBJ1-3, with 7 bases aligning to TRBD1. From germline, CDR1 is GTSNPN and CDR2 SVGIG (reference sequence). CDR3 length: 15 amino acids. V lost 4 bases and J lost 1; bases outside the gene matches: 7. CDR3 sequence reads: CAWTMGQHSGNTIYF. DNA of the CDR3: TGTGCCTGGACCATGGGACAGCATTCTGGAAACACCATATATTTT.

The chain joins TRBV7-3 to TRBJ2-5, with TRBD1 identical over 8 bases. J was trimmed by 4 bases and V by 1 base; bases with no gene match: 5. The germline gives CDR1 SGHTA, CDR2 FQGTGA. The CDR3 has 15 amino acids. The chain's CDR3 is CASSLMGQVTETQYF. Written as DNA, the CDR3 is TGTGCCAGCAGCTTAATGGGACAGGTAACAGAGACCCAGTACTTC.

This clone has a single count. V is TRBV7-6 and J is TRBJ2-7; 9 nucleotides agree with TRBD1. Germline CDR1 is SGHVS and CDR2 is FNYEAQ. Trimming at V came to 1 base and at J to 4 bases, leaving 8 bases not matched to a gene. This CDR3 has 16 amino acids. CDR3 residues: CASSLDPGTGSYEQYF. In DNA, the CDR3 is TGTGCCAGCAGCTTAGACCCCGGGACAGGGAGTTACGAGCAGTACTTC.

The V and J genes are TRBV19 and TRBJ1-5; 7 nucleotides agree with TRBD1. Germline CDR1 reads LNHDA; CDR2 reads SQIVND (reference sequence). V shed 9 bases, J shed 0 bases, and the junction held 8 bases outside the gene matches. The CDR3 has 15 amino acids. The CDR3 DNA sequence: TGTGCCAGCAGGGGACAGTCCAATAGCAATCAGCCCCAGCATTTT. It encodes CASRGQSNSNQPQHF.

The chain joins TRBV5-1 to TRBJ2-1; TRBD2 aligns across 12 bases. The V gene end was trimmed by 4 bases and the J gene end by 7 bases; junction bases not matched to a gene: 6. Germline V gene lookup returns CDR1 SGHRS and CDR2 YFSETQ. This CDR3 region has 15 residues. CDR3 in amino acids: CASSRTSGGSNEQFF. The DNA of the CDR3 is TGCGCCAGCAGCCGAACTAGCGGGGGGTCGAATGAGCAGTTCTTC.

The chain couples TRBV7-3 to TRBJ2-2, with 11 bases fitting TRBD1. The CDR3 has 14 residues. In germline, CDR1 is SGHTA, CDR2 FQGTGA. V trimming: 5 bases; J trimming: 7 bases; junction bases outside the gene matches: 3. CDR3 coding DNA: TGTGCCAGCAGCCGGGACAGGGGGGTCGGGGAGCTGTTTTTT. Protein sequence: CASSRDRGVGELFF. Full variable domain (remainder filled in from reference TRBV7-3 and TRBJ2-2): GAGVSQTPSNKVTEKGKYVELRCDPISGHTALYWYRQSLGQGPEFLIYFQGTGAADDSGLPNDRFFAVRPEGSVSTLKIQRTERGDSAVYLCASSRDRGVGELFFGEGSRLTVL.

The chain employs TRBV28 and TRBJ2-7; 12 bases align to TRBD1. Losses at the gene ends were 2 bases for V and 4 bases for J; bases not matched to a gene: 3. This CDR3 is built from 15 residues. Germline V gives CDR1 MDHEN, CDR2 SYDVKM. The CDR3 nucleotides are TGTGCCAGCAGTTTAGGGACAGGGGGCCTATACGAGCAGTACTTC. It specifies CASSLGTGGLYEQYF.

A single count supports this clone. This chain uses TRBV5-1 with TRBJ1-5; 9 positions match TRBD1. The CDR3 covers 14 residues. V shed 5 bases and J 4 bases; nucleotides not matched to a gene: 4. Germline lookup yields CDR1 SGHRS and CDR2 YFSETQ. CDR3 in amino acids: CASSMGQGNQPQHF. For the CDR3, the DNA is TGCGCCAGCAGTATGGGACAGGGAAATCAGCCCCAGCATTTT.